These T cell receptor beta chains were read from a single sample in a study of blood T cell repertoires in COVID-19. Sequencing was performed with immunoSEQ multiplex PCR; in TCRdb, only in-frame clones are kept and a portion is missing. The table has about 140,000 clones, around 89% seen once. Sequencing was performed on peripheral blood. Source of these receptors: a man between 60 and 75 years old with active or convalescent COVID-19. The CDR3 runs from the conserved cysteine through the conserved F or W. Each record gives: V gene, J gene, CDR3 protein.

v_gene: TRBV27; j_gene: TRBJ2-1; CDR3aa: CASSLTPPSGSFNEQFF
v_gene: TRBV20-1; j_gene: TRBJ2-5; CDR3aa: CSASSGTSGSRGTQYF
v_gene: TRBV9; j_gene: TRBJ1-1; CDR3aa: CASSAGHWGEAFF
v_gene: TRBV10-3; j_gene: TRBJ2-5; CDR3aa: CAIKGTSGGPETQYF
v_gene: TRBV6-1; j_gene: TRBJ1-1; CDR3aa: CASSEPGGYTEAFF
v_gene: TRBV4-2; j_gene: TRBJ1-1; CDR3aa: CASSQTRGGNTEAFF
v_gene: TRBV5-1; j_gene: TRBJ2-7; CDR3aa: CASSLAAGEYEQYF
v_gene: TRBV5-1; j_gene: TRBJ2-3; CDR3aa: CASSIKTGITPDTQYF
v_gene: TRBV7-2; j_gene: TRBJ1-1; CDR3aa: CASSLEQGRDTEAFF
v_gene: TRBV6-2/TRBV6-3; j_gene: TRBJ2-2; CDR3aa: CASSFRTRGANTGELFF
v_gene: TRBV7-2; j_gene: TRBJ2-1; CDR3aa: CASSASRDSYNEQFF
v_gene: TRBV18; j_gene: TRBJ1-1; CDR3aa: CASSPSGADTEAFF
v_gene: TRBV27; j_gene: TRBJ1-5; CDR3aa: CASRGGWGNQPQHF
v_gene: TRBV25-1; j_gene: TRBJ2-1; CDR3aa: CASREGAGGYNEQFF
v_gene: TRBV7-8; j_gene: TRBJ2-7; CDR3aa: CASSRDRGGTPSSYEQYF
v_gene: TRBV4-3; j_gene: TRBJ1-6; CDR3aa: CASSHSRTHGGSPLHF
v_gene: TRBV7-2; j_gene: TRBJ2-4; CDR3aa: CASSSGGKGNIQYF
v_gene: TRBV10-3; j_gene: TRBJ2-3; CDR3aa: CAISEHGGTSEMDPSTDTQYF
v_gene: TRBV19; j_gene: TRBJ1-2; CDR3aa: CASSIGVGGHGYTF
v_gene: TRBV7-2; j_gene: TRBJ1-6; CDR3aa: CASSLLAAGQLKSLHF
v_gene: TRBV24-1; j_gene: TRBJ2-1; CDR3aa: CATSDRDRAYNEQFF
v_gene: TRBV29-1; j_gene: TRBJ2-3; CDR3aa: CTGTGDSTDTQYF
v_gene: TRBV20-1; j_gene: TRBJ2-3; CDR3aa: CSATLDRLGYF
v_gene: TRBV5-1; j_gene: TRBJ2-2; CDR3aa: CASSNPGQGSTGELFF
v_gene: TRBV3-1/TRBV3-2; j_gene: TRBJ2-2; CDR3aa: CASSQGYSNTGELFF
v_gene: TRBV4-1; j_gene: TRBJ1-2; CDR3aa: CASSQLIVGRQNYGYTF
v_gene: TRBV4-1; j_gene: TRBJ2-3; CDR3aa: CASSLPGQGPDTQYF
v_gene: TRBV4-2; j_gene: TRBJ1-4; CDR3aa: CASSPLQGSDEKLFF
v_gene: TRBV24-1; j_gene: TRBJ2-3; CDR3aa: CATSDPTSGSGTDTQYF
v_gene: TRBV27; j_gene: TRBJ1-2; CDR3aa: CASGRRAGGYTF
v_gene: TRBV24-1; j_gene: TRBJ2-7; CDR3aa: CATSTGGNRHEQYF
v_gene: TRBV7-8; j_gene: TRBJ2-7; CDR3aa: CASSLGTAYEQYF
v_gene: TRBV7-2; j_gene: TRBJ2-1; CDR3aa: CASSLVGAGGWNEQFF
v_gene: TRBV27; j_gene: TRBJ2-3; CDR3aa: CASSPGLIYTQYF
v_gene: TRBV19; j_gene: TRBJ2-3; CDR3aa: CASSDRGSDTQYF
v_gene: TRBV19; j_gene: TRBJ1-5; CDR3aa: CASTDSYSNQPQHF
v_gene: TRBV6-5; j_gene: TRBJ1-4; CDR3aa: CASSTGQGAYEKLFF
v_gene: TRBV19; j_gene: TRBJ2-5; CDR3aa: CASSIRMSGGPGETQYF
v_gene: TRBV30; j_gene: TRBJ2-7; CDR3aa: CAWKETTGARYEQYF
v_gene: TRBV10-3; j_gene: TRBJ1-2; CDR3aa: CAIRGTGSGYGYTF
v_gene: TRBV7-2; j_gene: TRBJ1-2; CDR3aa: CASSLSPDTYYGYTF